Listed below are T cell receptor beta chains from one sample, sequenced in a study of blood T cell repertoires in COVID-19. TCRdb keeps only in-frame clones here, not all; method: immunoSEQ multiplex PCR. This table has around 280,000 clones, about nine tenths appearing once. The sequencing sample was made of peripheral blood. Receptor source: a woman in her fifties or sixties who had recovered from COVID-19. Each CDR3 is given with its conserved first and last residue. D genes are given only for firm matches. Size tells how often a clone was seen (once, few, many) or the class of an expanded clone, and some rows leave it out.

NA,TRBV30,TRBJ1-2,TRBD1,CAFTGTGGTGGYTF,TGTGCCTTCACCGGGACAGGGGGAACCGGTGGCTACACCTTC
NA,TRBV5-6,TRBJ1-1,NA,CASSQGIVTEAFF,TGTGCCAGCAGTCAGGGAATAGTTACTGAAGCTTTCTTT
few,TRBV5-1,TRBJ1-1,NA,CASSLDSSNTEAFF,TGCGCCAGCAGCTTGGACAGCTCCAACACTGAAGCTTTCTTT
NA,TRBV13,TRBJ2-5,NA,CASSLVSWSRARETQYF,TGTGCCAGCAGCTTAGTTTCATGGAGCAGGGCAAGAGAGACCCAGTACTTC
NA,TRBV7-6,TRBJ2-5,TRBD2,CASSLALRLAGETQYF,TGTGCCAGCAGCTTAGCGCTTAGATTAGCGGGGGAGACCCAGTACTTC
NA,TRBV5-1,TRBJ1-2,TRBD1,CASSSTGTANSGYTF,TGCGCCAGCAGCTCGACCGGGACAGCCAACTCTGGCTACACCTTC
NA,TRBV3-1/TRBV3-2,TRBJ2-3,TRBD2,CASSLGLAGGGTDTQYF,TGTGCCAGCAGCCTCGGACTAGCGGGAGGAGGCACAGATACGCAGTATTTT
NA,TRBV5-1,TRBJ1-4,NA,CASSLTATNEKLFF,TGCGCCAGCAGCTTGACGGCAACTAATGAAAAACTGTTTTTT
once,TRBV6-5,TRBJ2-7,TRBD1,CASGHRDRSYEQYF,TGTGCCAGCGGACACCGGGACAGATCCTACGAGCAGTACTTC
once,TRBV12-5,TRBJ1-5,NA,CASGPGQTYQPQHF,TGTGCTAGTGGCCCCGGACAGACGTATCAGCCCCAGCATTTT
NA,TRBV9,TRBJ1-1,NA,CASSAQTGNTEAFF,TGTGCCAGCAGCGCCCAGACAGGGAACACTGAAGCTTTCTTT
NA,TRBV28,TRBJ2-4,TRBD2,CASSLGLVKNIQYF,TGTGCCAGCAGTTTAGGACTAGTCAAAAACATTCAGTACTTC
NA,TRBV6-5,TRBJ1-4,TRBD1,CASSHRDRGPEKLFF,TGTGCCAGCAGCCACCGGGACAGGGGACCCGAAAAACTGTTTTTT
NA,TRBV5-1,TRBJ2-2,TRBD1,CASSTSTGGTGELFF,TGCGCCAGCAGCACGTCGACAGGGGGTACCGGGGAGCTGTTTTTT
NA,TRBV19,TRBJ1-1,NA,CASSPIPSLNTEAFF,TGTGCCAGTAGTCCCATCCCGAGTTTGAACACTGAAGCTTTCTTT
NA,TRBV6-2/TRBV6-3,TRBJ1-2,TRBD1,CASSYHRQGEYGYTF,TGTGCCAGCAGTTATCATCGACAGGGTGAATACGGCTACACCTTC
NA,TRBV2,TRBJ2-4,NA,CASRRYSGGRDKNIQYF,TGTGCCAGCAGGAGGTATTCGGGGGGCCGGGACAAAAACATTCAGTACTTC
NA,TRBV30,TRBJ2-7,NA,CAWSVRLGRGTYEQYF,TGTGCCTGGAGTGTACGGTTAGGCAGGGGAACCTACGAGCAGTACTTC
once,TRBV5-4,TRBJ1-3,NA,CASSLRQPSGNTIYF,TGTGCCAGCAGCCTAAGACAGCCCTCTGGAAACACCATATATTTT
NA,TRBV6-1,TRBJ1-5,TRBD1,CASSDLKGQGYDQPQHF,TGTGCCAGCAGTGACCTCAAGGGACAGGGTTACGATCAGCCCCAGCATTTT
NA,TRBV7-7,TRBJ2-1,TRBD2,CASSLRTSGRAADEQFF,TGTGCTAGCAGCTTACGCACTAGCGGGAGGGCCGCAGATGAGCAGTTCTTC
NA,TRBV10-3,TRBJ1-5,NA,CAISPARVNQPQHF,TGTGCCATCAGCCCCGCCCGGGTAAATCAGCCCCAGCATTTT
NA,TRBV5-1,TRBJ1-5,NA,CASSIESNQPQHF,TGCGCCAGCAGCATAGAGAGCAATCAGCCCCAGCATTTT
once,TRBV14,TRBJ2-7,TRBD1,CASSQEERQGIDEQYF,TGTGCCAGCAGCCAAGAGGAAAGACAGGGGATAGACGAGCAGTACTTC
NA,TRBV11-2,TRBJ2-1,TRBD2,CASSRTSGGPSSYNEQFF,TGTGCCAGCAGCCGGACTAGCGGGGGCCCGAGCTCCTACAATGAGCAGTTCTTC
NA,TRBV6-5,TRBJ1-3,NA,CASSYGGAGNTIYF,TGTGCCAGCAGTTACGGAGGGGCGGGAAACACCATATATTTT
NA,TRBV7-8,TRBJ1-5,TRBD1,CASSIAVRGSNQPQHF,TGTGCCAGCAGTATAGCCGTCAGGGGGAGCAATCAGCCCCAGCATTTT
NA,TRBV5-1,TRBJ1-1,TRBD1,CASSLGTGRLTMNTEAFF,TGCGCCAGCAGCTTGGGGACAGGGCGACTTACCATGAACACTGAAGCTTTCTTT
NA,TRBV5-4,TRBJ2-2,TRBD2,CASSLGLAGGRTGELFF,TGTGCCAGCAGCCTGGGACTAGCGGGGGGGCGTACCGGGGAGCTGTTTTTT
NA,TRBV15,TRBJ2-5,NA,CATSRAAGAGETQYF,TGTGCCACCAGCAGGGCGGCGGGGGCCGGAGAGACCCAGTACTTC
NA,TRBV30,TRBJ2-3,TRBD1,CAWSVGGFTDTQYF,TGTGCCTGGAGTGTAGGGGGCTTCACAGATACGCAGTATTTT
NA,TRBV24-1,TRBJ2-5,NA,CATSDVLGDQETQYF,TGTGCCACCAGTGATGTACTGGGAGACCAAGAGACCCAGTACTTC
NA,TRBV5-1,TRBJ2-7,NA,CASSLRGEVYEQYF,TGCGCCAGCAGCTTGCGGGGAGAGGTCTACGAGCAGTACTTC
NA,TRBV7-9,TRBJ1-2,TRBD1,CASSPRDRLFYGYTF,TGTGCCAGCAGCCCTCGGGACAGGCTATTCTATGGCTACACCTTC
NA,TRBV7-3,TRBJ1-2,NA,CASSLGHEDGYTF,TGTGCCAGCAGCTTAGGTCATGAGGATGGCTACACCTTC
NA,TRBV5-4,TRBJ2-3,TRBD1,CASKRDRGPPDSQYF,TGTGCCAGCAAACGGGACAGGGGGCCGCCGGACTCGCAGTATTTT
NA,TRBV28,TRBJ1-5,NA,CASSFRGGGQPQHF,TGTGCCAGCAGTTTTAGGGGGGGCGGCCAGCCCCAGCATTTT
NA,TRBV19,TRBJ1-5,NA,CASSLRSDQPQHF,TGTGCCAGTAGTCTACGGTCTGATCAGCCCCAGCATTTT
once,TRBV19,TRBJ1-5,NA,CASSSQGAGRRNQPQHF,TGTGCCAGTAGTTCCCAAGGGGCAGGGAGGCGCAATCAGCCCCAGCATTTT
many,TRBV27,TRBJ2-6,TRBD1,CASSLLGRGSSGANVLTF,TGTGCCAGCAGTTTATTGGGCAGGGGGTCGTCTGGGGCCAACGTCCTGACTTTC
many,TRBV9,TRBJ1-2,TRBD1,CASSVASQGGGYTF,TGTGCCAGCAGCGTAGCTTCACAGGGGGGTGGCTACACCTTC
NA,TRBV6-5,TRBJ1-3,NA,CASGPQGSGNTIYF,TGTGCCAGCGGTCCCCAGGGCTCTGGAAACACCATATATTTT
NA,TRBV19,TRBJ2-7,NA,CASSIPGYEQYF,TGTGCCAGTAGTATCCCCGGCTACGAGCAGTACTTC
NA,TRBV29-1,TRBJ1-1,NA,CSILRGNTEAFF,TGCAGCATCTTAAGGGGGAACACTGAAGCTTTCTTT
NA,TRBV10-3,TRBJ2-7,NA,CAISESAGLSSYEQYF,TGTGCCATCAGTGAGTCGGCAGGACTCAGCTCCTACGAGCAGTACTTC
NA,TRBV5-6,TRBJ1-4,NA,CASSFQSLSLSWGGEKLFF,TGTGCCAGCAGCTTCCAATCCCTTTCCTTAAGCTGGGGGGGTGAAAAACTGTTTTTT
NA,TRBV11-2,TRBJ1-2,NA,CASSLSLGQEANYGYTF,TGTGCCAGCAGCTTATCCCTTGGCCAGGAAGCCAACTATGGCTACACCTTC
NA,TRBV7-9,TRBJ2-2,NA,CASSLLLGLVTGELFF,TGTGCCAGCAGCTTATTACTGGGACTCGTCACCGGGGAGCTGTTTTTT
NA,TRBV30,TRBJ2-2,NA,CACKNTGELFF,TGTGCCTGCAAGAACACCGGGGAGCTGTTTTTT
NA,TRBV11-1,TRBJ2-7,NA,CASSSGTGYEQYF,TGTGCCAGCAGCTCCGGGACTGGCTACGAGCAGTACTTC